This record covers a single TCR beta chain. Its antigen is currently unknown. Produced via immunoSEQ multiplex PCR; TCRdb's table is partial and in-frame only. The sample has roughly 130,000 clones; roughly 90% are singletons. V lost 8 bases and J 2 bases, leaving 16 bases between the germline ends. Germline V CDR1 and CDR2: SNHLY, FYNNEI. The CDR3 totals 15 residues. This sample is drawn from a study of T cell responses to AZD1222 COVID-19 vaccine. Notes on the study in general: The peak T cell response came first, and repertoires were sampled only after it. Mapped onto spike, vaccine-associated CD4 TCRs spanned it and were dominant at 160-218 and 743-854. White British people made up most donors, females outnumbered males, and clonal diversity was possibly underestimated.

The J gene is TRBJ2-1, the V gene TRBV2; a possible D gene is TRBD2 (5 bases). Material: peripheral blood, obtained on day 0 of AZD1222 vaccination. This TCR came from an adult in good health. The CDR3 bases are TGTGCCAGCTCTCTCGAGAGGGAGACCTACAATGAGCAGTTCTTC. It codes for CASSLERETYNEQFF.